This T cell receptor beta chain was identified during a study of T cells in Graves' hyperthyroidism and ophthalmopathy. Study-level information: Staff took peripheral blood when the initial diagnosis was made, before any treatment began.

Regarding this clonotype: Antigen unknown.

From RNA transcripts, TCR beta CDR3 regions were amplified. The HTBI primer set drove a first-round RT-PCR of the TCR CDR3. TCRdb analysed the multiplex PCR reads with MiXCR anew, one entry per CDR3 protein. The sample lists approximately 400,000 distinct CDR3 sequences, around 25% seen once, with 73% in the top ten. The trim removed 2 bases at V and 1 base at J, leaving 5 bases unmatched. This CDR3 has 15 residues. CDR1 and CDR2 (germline): LNHNV, YYDKDF (reference sequence). Overall study results and limits: Ophthalmopathy stood apart from stable hyperthyroidism in a 13 V-J model.

The J gene is TRBJ2-7, the V gene TRBV15, with 7 positions matching TRBD1. The TCR originated in a man aged 45-65 years with Graves' hyperthyroidism. Sequencing was performed on blood. The CDR3 here is CATSRHRDSSYEQYF. The CDR3 region has the DNA TGTGCCACCAGCAGACACAGGGACAGTTCCTACGAGCAGTACTTC. Together with reference TRBV15 and TRBJ2-7, the CDR3 gives the full variable domain: DAMVIQNPRYQVTQFGKPVTLSCSQTLNHNVMYWYQQKSSQAPKLLFHYYDKDFNNEADTPDNFQSRRPNTSFCFLDIRSPGLGDTAMYLCATSRHRDSSYEQYFGPGTRLTVT.